This TCR beta chain comes out of a study of regulatory T cells in long-lasting Graves disease (dated by TCRdb to the early 2020s). Study-level background: Newly diagnosed Graves' disease patients had taken antithyroid drugs for less than 3 months. The study was conducted in China and was registered as a clinical trial. A total of about 33 samples underwent TCR sequencing, from about 13 patients with persistent Graves' disease and some 20 patients with newly diagnosed Graves' disease. Patients with persistent Graves' disease were compared with patients with newly diagnosed Graves' disease using TCR sequencing and RNA sequencing of peripheral blood. The research as a whole found: Only the TCR beta chain was sequenced and analyzed. Preferential use of TRBV28, TRBJ1-2 and TRBJ2-5 was observed in persistent disease, whereas TRBV20-1 and TRBJ2-1 were favored in newly diagnosed disease. The authors acknowledged the small sample size as a limitation that may reduce accuracy. Patients with persistent disease shared more public clonotypes (around 2,500) than newly diagnosed patients did (966). Because the primary lesion, thyroid tissue, could not be accessed, the study looked at peripheral blood alone. Persistent Graves' disease patients showed lower TCR Shannon entropy and fewer highly expanded clones than newly diagnosed patients, suggesting clonal expansion.

This clonotype was recorded many times. The antigen this receptor binds is unknown. Per-nucleotide qualities are absent, and no much larger clonotype sits a single base away. CDR1 and CDR2 are read off the germline V gene as SGHRS and YFSETQ. Inclusive of the bounding cysteine and phenylalanine, the CDR3 is 20 residues long. Only the CDR3 portion is preserved as DNA: 60 bases, with reading frame beginning at the first base. V and J are trimmed by 4 bases and 8 bases, and the gene matches miss 19 bases of the junction. Receptors were amplified or captured by multiplex PCR. The listed sequencing device is Illumina HiSeq 4000. TCR beta libraries were built with iRepertoire HTBI primers and Arm-PCR amplification of CDR3 regions. Before sequencing, the PCR products underwent gel purification. In the paper's pipeline: A total of 62 TRBV and 14 TRBJ segments were identified across samples and were used for gene usage analysis of CDR3 amino acid clonotypes. COPE and FqMerger were used to merge filtered high-quality paired reads into contigs. BLAST was used to align contigs to IMGT TRBV, TRBD and TRBJ reference genes, with CDR3 defined following IMGT. Clonotypes above 0.1% frequency were classified as highly expanded clones. Shannon entropy served as the measure of repertoire diversity, while the Gini coefficient captured V-J evenness. A clonotype was considered public if more than one individual shared it. TCRdb reworked the public reads: Q25 trimming with fastp, MiXCR clone assembly, productive beta chains retained. Each entry is one CDR3 protein sequence, shown with its most common DNA and genes. These V and J calls rely on TCRdb rather than the paper's analysis. A total of about 370,000 distinct CDR3 sequences appear in this sample, roughly a sixth of them only once. The top ten hold 20% to 25% of the sample.

The sample's time point label, in plain terms: newly diagnosed GD, antithyroid drugs for less than 3 months. RNA was extracted from PBMCs in TRIzol for both TCR sequencing and RNA sequencing. Graves' disease was diagnosed according to American Thyroid Association guidelines. The patients came from an endocrinology department in Xi'an, China. Each patient gave 8.5 to 9.5 milliliters of peripheral blood, collected in an EDTA anticoagulant tube. Ficoll Paque Plus density gradient separation was used to isolate PBMCs, and no further T cell sorting was done. An Agilent 2100 Bioanalyzer and agarose gel were used to assess RNA quality, and a NanoDrop 2000 was used to measure RNA concentration.

This TCR came from a female donor with Graves disease. The source was peripheral blood mononuclear cells (PBMCs), collected at new diagnosis, from a patient treated with antithyroid drugs. The sequence links TRBV5-1 to TRBJ2-3; TRBD2 lines up with 16 middle nucleotides. The DNA is TGCGCCAGCAGCAGAAAGGAGGGGGCCGGGACTAGCGGGAGGGCCGCTACGCAGTATTTT. The translation is CASSRKEGAGTSGRAATQYF.